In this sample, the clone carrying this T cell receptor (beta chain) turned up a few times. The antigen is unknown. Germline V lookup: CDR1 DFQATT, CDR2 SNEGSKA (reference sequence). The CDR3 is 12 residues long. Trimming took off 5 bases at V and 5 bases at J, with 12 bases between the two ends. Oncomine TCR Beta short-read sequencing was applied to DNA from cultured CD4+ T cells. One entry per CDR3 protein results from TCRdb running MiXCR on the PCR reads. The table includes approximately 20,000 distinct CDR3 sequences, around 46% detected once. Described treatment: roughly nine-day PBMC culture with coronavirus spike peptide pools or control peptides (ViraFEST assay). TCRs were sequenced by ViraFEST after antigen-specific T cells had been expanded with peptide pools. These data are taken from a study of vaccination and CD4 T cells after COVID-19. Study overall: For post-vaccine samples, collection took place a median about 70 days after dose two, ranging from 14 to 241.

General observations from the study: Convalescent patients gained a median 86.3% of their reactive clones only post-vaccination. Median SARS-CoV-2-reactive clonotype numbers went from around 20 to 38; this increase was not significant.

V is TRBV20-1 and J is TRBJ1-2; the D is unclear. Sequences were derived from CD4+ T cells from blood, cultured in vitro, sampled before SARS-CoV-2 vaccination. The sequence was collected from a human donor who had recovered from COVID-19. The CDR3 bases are TGCAGTGCTGCAGGATGGCGGTATGGCTACACCTTC. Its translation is CSAAGWRYGYTF.